This TCR beta chain was recovered during a study of blood T cell repertoires in COVID-19. Germline CDR1 is SNHLY and CDR2 is FYNNEI. Unmatched junction bases numbered 10, after V lost 6 bases and J lost 4 bases. The CDR3 has 16 amino acids. The data were produced by immunoSEQ multiplex PCR, yet TCRdb's version contains in-frame clones alone and is incomplete. The sample shows about 220,000 clones, 80% of them seen only once. The receptor was derived from a human donor in a cohort sampled during active COVID-19. The sample was peripheral blood. V is TRBV2 and J is TRBJ1-3; 9 bases align to TRBD1. DNA of the CDR3: TGTGCCAGCAGGGGCCCCCAGGGGACAGGGGGAAACACCATATATTTT. Protein: CASRGPQGTGGNTIYF.